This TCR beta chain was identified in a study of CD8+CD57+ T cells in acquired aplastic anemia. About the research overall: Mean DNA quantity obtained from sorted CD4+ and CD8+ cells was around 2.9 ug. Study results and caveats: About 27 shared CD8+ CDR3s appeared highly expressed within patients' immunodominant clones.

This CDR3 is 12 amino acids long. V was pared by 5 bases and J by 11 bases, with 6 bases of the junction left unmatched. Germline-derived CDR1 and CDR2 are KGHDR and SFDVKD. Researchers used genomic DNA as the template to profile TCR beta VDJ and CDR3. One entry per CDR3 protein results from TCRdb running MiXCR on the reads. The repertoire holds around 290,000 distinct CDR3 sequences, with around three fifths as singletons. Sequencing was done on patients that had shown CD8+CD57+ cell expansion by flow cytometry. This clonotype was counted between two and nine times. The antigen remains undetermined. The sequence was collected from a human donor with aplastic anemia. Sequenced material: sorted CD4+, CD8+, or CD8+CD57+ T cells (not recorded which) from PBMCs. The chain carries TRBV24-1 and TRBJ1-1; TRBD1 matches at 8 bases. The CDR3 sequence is CATSGPQGDAFF. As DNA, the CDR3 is TGTGCCACCAGTGGACCACAGGGGGATGCTTTCTTT.